The rows below give T cell receptor beta chains drawn from one sample of a study of T cells in Graves' hyperthyroidism and ophthalmopathy. TCRdb re-called the multiplex PCR reads with MiXCR, one entry per CDR3 protein. This repertoire shows around 380,000 distinct CDR3 sequences, less than 15% found once; its top ten account for less than 25%. Sample: blood. The receptors stem from a man younger than 45 with Graves' hyperthyroidism that later progressed to Graves' ophthalmopathy. CDR3s include the opening cysteine and the closing phenylalanine or tryptophan. Fields, in order: V gene, J gene, CDR3 protein.

v_gene: TRBV15
j_gene: TRBJ2-7
CDR3aa: CATSIPTRRYEQYF

v_gene: TRBV18
j_gene: TRBJ2-7
CDR3aa: CASSPAQTYYEQYF

v_gene: TRBV11-2
j_gene: TRBJ2-2
CDR3aa: CASSRTVNTGELFF

v_gene: TRBV6-1
j_gene: TRBJ1-1
CDR3aa: CASSEGAQTEAFF

v_gene: TRBV11-2
j_gene: TRBJ1-1
CDR3aa: CASRDTEAFF

v_gene: TRBV6-1
j_gene: TRBJ1-5
CDR3aa: CASSNPNRGRLHF

v_gene: TRBV7-2
j_gene: TRBJ1-5
CDR3aa: CASSFRGRFQPQHF

v_gene: TRBV2
j_gene: TRBJ1-4
CDR3aa: CASSEGPLATNEKLFF

v_gene: TRBV6-5
j_gene: TRBJ2-5
CDR3aa: CASSYSTRGGKETQYF

v_gene: TRBV7-9
j_gene: TRBJ1-4
CDR3aa: CASSFRADEKLFF

v_gene: TRBV9
j_gene: TRBJ2-5
CDR3aa: CASSSGDRAETQYF